The entry that follows covers one T cell receptor (beta chain) sequence. The antigen is unknown. The junction departs from germline at one end; a sequencing error may be responsible. Mixed chimerism was transient after nonmyeloablative marrow transplants from related graft donors. Generated by immunoSEQ multiplex PCR, the TCRdb table keeps only in-frame clones and is missing some. In the table there are about 81,000 clones, roughly nine tenths of which are singletons. These data belong to a study of Tregs in tolerant kidney transplant recipients. The CDR3 totals 15 residues. The germline gives CDR1 SGHAT, CDR2 FQNNGV. General study results and limits: Few patients were studied, so findings need validation in larger groups.

This sample comprised CD4+ T cells from blood (PBMCs), obtained 24 months after the transplant. The source of this sequence is a human patient who received a combined kidney and bone marrow transplant. A share of the T cells may be of graft donor origin. The chain uses TRBV11-2 and TRBJ1-6; 7 nucleotides agree with TRBD1. CDR3 sequence reads: CASSLLGRQGSPPHF. Here the CDR3 DNA reads TGTGCCAGCAGCTTATTAGGAAGACAGGGATCACCCCCCCACTTT.